This entry lists 22 T cell receptor beta chains sequenced from one sample in a study of shared clonotypes between healthy human individuals. TCRdb's copy holds only in-frame clones and misses some; the assay was immunoSEQ multiplex PCR. Altogether over a million clones are present, approximately 97% being singletons, with the ten largest covering roughly 1.2%. The sequencing sample was made of naive CD4+ T cells sorted from blood. Subset specified: CD45RA+ positively selected. Receptor source: a man aged 30 to 45 in good health.

Of note for this clone: Additional DNA sequences in this sample encode the identical CDR3. This chain connects TRBV5-1 to TRBJ1-1; tentatively, D is TRBD1 (5 bases). CDR3 size: 14 residues. Trimming stripped 1 base from V and 1 base from J, with 8 bases between. Germline V gene data show CDR1 as SGHRS and CDR2 as YFSETQ. CDR3 nucleotide sequence: TGCGCCAGCAGCTTGCAGGGAACGAACACTGAAGCTTTCTTT. Translated, it gives CASSLQGTNTEAFF.

V and J are TRBV9 and TRBJ2-2; 8 bases are a match to TRBD2. V lost 1 base and J lost 7; bases outside the gene matches: 9. Per germline, CDR1 SGDLS and CDR2 YYNGEE. This CDR3 comprises 16 residues. The CDR3 DNA follows: TGTGCCAGCAGCGTATCCAGCGGGAGATTAGGCGGGGAGCTGTTTTTT. As protein: CASSVSSGRLGGELFF.

The rearrangement uses TRBV20-1 and TRBJ1-1; unclear D gene. CDR3 length: 10 residues. CDR1 DFQATT and CDR2 SNEGSKA come from the germline V gene (reference sequence). Deletions cut 3 bases from V and 4 bases from J, with 3 bases between. In DNA form, the CDR3 reads TGCAGTGCTAGCTTCACTGAAGCTTTCTTT. Its translation: CSASFTEAFF.

V and J are TRBV2 and TRBJ2-1; D is undetermined. V was pared by 1 base and J by 7 bases, with 11 bases between. Germline lookup yields CDR1 SNHLY and CDR2 FYNNEI. This CDR3 region has 14 residues. CDR3 in DNA: TGTGCCAGCAGTGAAGGTTTCCGGCAGAATGAGCAGTTCTTC. This sequence encodes CASSEGFRQNEQFF. Full variable domain (remainder filled in from reference TRBV2 and TRBJ2-1): EPEVTQTPSHQVTQMGQEVILRCVPISNHLYFYWYRQILGQKVEFLVSFYNNEISEKSEIFDDQFSVERPDGSNFTLKIRSTKLEDSAMYFCASSEGFRQNEQFFGPGTRLTVL.

The chain is built from TRBV7-2 and TRBJ1-2; 8 positions match TRBD1. The V gene's germline CDR1 is SGHTA and CDR2 FQGNSA. The CDR3 loop spans 16 amino acids. Trimming took 5 bases from V and 2 from J; bases not matched to a gene: 10. The CDR3 protein is CASSPDPGQANYGYTF. DNA of the CDR3: TGTGCCAGCAGCCCAGACCCGGGACAGGCAAACTATGGCTACACCTTC.

V is TRBV4-1 and J is TRBJ1-4; D call uncertain. Germline V gene lookup returns CDR1 MGHRA and CDR2 YSYEKL. V shed 7 bases and J shed 3 bases, with 21 bases lying between them. The CDR3 totals 17 residues. DNA for the CDR3: TGCGCCAGCACCCTAGACGTGGGGAGGTTGGCTAATGAAAAACTGTTTTTT. Translated: CASTLDVGRLANEKLFF.

The gene calls are TRBV2 and TRBJ2-5; 11 positions agree with TRBD2. V was clipped by 8 bases and J by 5 bases; unmatched bases: 7. The germline V gene encodes CDR1 SNHLY and CDR2 FYNNEI. The CDR3 runs 14 residues. CDR3 DNA sequence: TGTGCCAGCCTTCTAGCGGGAGGTGGGGAGACCCAGTACTTC. This codes for CASLLAGGGETQYF. The whole variable domain, filled in from reference TRBV2 and TRBJ2-5, reads EPEVTQTPSHQVTQMGQEVILRCVPISNHLYFYWYRQILGQKVEFLVSFYNNEISEKSEIFDDQFSVERPDGSNFTLKIRSTKLEDSAMYFCASLLAGGGETQYFGPGTRLLVL.

The gene calls are TRBV6-6 and TRBJ2-7; D is ambiguous. From germline, CDR1 is MNHNY and CDR2 SVGAGI (reference sequence). CDR3 length equals 13 residues. V was cut by 0 bases and J by 3 bases, with 6 bases left in between. CDR3 in DNA: TGTGCCAGCAGTTACTCCCAAATCTACGAGCAGTACTTC. Residues: CASSYSQIYEQYF.

The rearrangement uses TRBV7-3 and TRBJ2-1; 7 bases match TRBD2. This CDR3 comprises 16 residues. V gave up 5 bases and J gave up 7 bases; unmatched junction bases: 14. Germline V CDR1 and CDR2: SGHTA, FQGTGA. Here the CDR3 reads CASSEGSSGIGNEQFF. DNA for the CDR3: TGTGCCAGCAGCGAAGGATCTAGCGGTATAGGGAATGAGCAGTTCTTC.

V is TRBV5-5 and J is TRBJ2-5; 14 bases match TRBD2. Trimming cost V 3 bases and J 4 bases; bases outside gene matches: 11. Germline V lookup: CDR1 SGHKS, CDR2 YYEKEE (reference sequence). The CDR3 has 18 residues. CDR3 in amino acids: CASSSRLAGGQGVETQYF. The DNA for the CDR3 is TGTGCCAGCAGCTCAAGACTAGCGGGAGGGCAGGGTGTAGAGACCCAGTACTTC.

The rearrangement links TRBV30 to TRBJ1-3; TRBD1 might be the D (5 bases). The CDR3 totals 13 residues. V lost 5 bases and J lost 0, with 8 bases in between. The germline V gene encodes CDR1 GTSNPN and CDR2 SVGIG (reference sequence). Written as DNA, the CDR3 is TGTGCCTGGGACAGTAACTCTGGAAACACCATATATTTT. This translates into CAWDSNSGNTIYF.

The genes are TRBV16 and TRBJ2-7; no reliable D call. Germline loops: CDR1 KGHSY, CDR2 FQNENV. V shed 2 bases and J shed 3 bases, with 5 bases lying between them. This CDR3 is 12 amino acids long. The CDR3 is CASSQTNYEQYF. As DNA, the CDR3 is TGTGCCAGCAGCCAAACGAACTACGAGCAGTACTTC.

The rearrangement joins TRBV19 to TRBJ2-3, with TRBD1 as a possible D gene (5 bases). The CDR3 loop spans 14 amino acids. Germline assignment: CDR1 LNHDA and CDR2 SQIVND (reference sequence). V was shortened by 4 bases and J by 3 bases, with 11 bases between the two germline ends. The CDR3 loop reads CASSTPGWTDTQYF. For the CDR3, the DNA is TGTGCCAGTAGTACCCCAGGGTGGACAGATACGCAGTATTTT. Complete variable domain (other parts from reference TRBV19 and TRBJ2-3): DGGITQSPKYLFRKEGQNVTLSCEQNLNHDAMYWYRQDPGQGLRLIYYSQIVNDFQKGDIAEGYSVSREKKESFPLTVTSAQKNPTAFYLCASSTPGWTDTQYFGPGTRLTVL.

This clone was found once. The chain links TRBV15 to TRBJ2-1; 8 bases are shared with TRBD2. After removal of 3 bases from V and 9 bases from J, the junction contained 7 bases not matched to a gene. Germline V CDR1 and CDR2: LNHNV, YYDKDF (reference sequence). CDR3 size: 14 residues. The CDR3: CATSREGLVFEQFF. CDR3 DNA: TGTGCCACCAGCAGGGAGGGACTAGTGTTTGAGCAGTTCTTC.

The J gene is TRBJ2-5, the V gene TRBV7-2, with TRBD2 identical over 15 bases. The CDR3 has 17 residues. Germline CDR1 reads SGHTA; CDR2 reads FQGNSA. Trimming at V came to 5 bases and at J to 1 base, leaving 5 bases not matched to a gene. DNA for the CDR3: TGTGCCAGCAGCAGGACTAGCGGGAGGGGTATCCAAGAGACCCAGTACTTC. It codes for CASSRTSGRGIQETQYF. The whole variable domain, remainder taken from reference TRBV7-2 and TRBJ2-5, is GAGVSQSPSNKVTEKGKDVELRCDPISGHTALYWYRQSLGQGLEFLIYFQGNSAPDKSGLPSDRFSAERTGGSVSTLTIQRTQQEDSAVYLCASSRTSGRGIQETQYFGPGTRLLVL.

This chain uses TRBV11-2 with TRBJ1-2; weak D call: TRBD1 (5 bases). The CDR3 runs 13 residues. V was pared by 4 bases and J by 11 bases, with 17 bases between. CDR1 is SGHAT and CDR2 is FQNNGV in the germline V gene. In DNA form, the CDR3 reads TGTGCCAGCAGCTCCCCATCAGGGCTTTGGTACACCTTC. Protein sequence: CASSSPSGLWYTF.

V and J are TRBV7-9 and TRBJ2-1; D is possibly TRBD2 (6 bases). The ends were cut back, 0 bases at V and 4 bases at J, with 13 bases in the middle. CDR1 SEHNR and CDR2 FQNEAQ come from the germline V gene (reference sequence). The CDR3 is made up of 16 amino acids. CDR3 in DNA: TGTGCCAGCAGCTTAGCGGTCTCTAGCGCGTACAATGAGCAGTTCTTC. It specifies CASSLAVSSAYNEQFF.

The chain employs TRBV27 and TRBJ1-1, with D unresolved. Trimming shortened V by 4 bases and J by 2 bases, and 5 bases separated the two germline ends. There are 12 residues in the CDR3. CDR1 is MNHEY, CDR2 SMNVEV, per germline (reference sequence). In DNA, the CDR3 is TGTGCCAGCAGTTCCCCCAACACTGAAGCTTTCTTT. Residues: CASSSPNTEAFF.

J is TRBJ2-1 and V is TRBV5-1; D might be TRBD2 (5 bases). Germline CDR1 is SGHRS and CDR2 is YFSETQ. This CDR3 is built from 15 residues. Trimming removed 4 bases from V and 2 bases from J, with 13 bases in between. The CDR3 protein is CASSPGIFTYNEQFF. CDR3 nucleotide sequence: TGCGCCAGCAGCCCCGGGATCTTCACCTACAATGAGCAGTTCTTC.

This clone showed up just once. The chain links TRBV7-9 to TRBJ2-1; 7 bases map to TRBD2. The CDR3 totals 16 residues. Trimming removed 0 bases from V and 9 bases from J; junction bases left unmatched: 11. The V gene's germline CDR1 is SEHNR and CDR2 FQNEAQ (reference sequence). The CDR3 region has the DNA TGTGCCAGCAGCTTAGCGGCTAGCGGCATGGGCATTGAGCAGTTCTTC. As protein: CASSLAASGMGIEQFF.

This clone appeared once. This rearrangement joins TRBV5-4 to TRBJ1-2, with D unresolved. Trimming removed 2 bases at V and 8 bases at J, with 10 bases between. CDR3 length: 12 amino acids. Looked up from germline, CDR1 is SGHNT and CDR2 is YYREEE (reference sequence). The CDR3 loop is CASSLAARGYTF. CDR3 coding DNA: TGTGCCAGCAGCTTAGCAGCGAGGGGCTACACCTTC.

V usage is TRBV28 and J usage is TRBJ1-2, with 10 bases aligning to TRBD1. V trimming: 3 bases; J trimming: 6 bases; junction bases outside the gene matches: 4. The CDR3 extends over 14 amino acids. Per the germline V gene, CDR1 is MDHEN and CDR2 is SYDVKM. As DNA, the CDR3 is TGTGCCAGCAGTTTGACAGGGGGCACTGATGGCTACACCTTC. This encodes CASSLTGGTDGYTF.